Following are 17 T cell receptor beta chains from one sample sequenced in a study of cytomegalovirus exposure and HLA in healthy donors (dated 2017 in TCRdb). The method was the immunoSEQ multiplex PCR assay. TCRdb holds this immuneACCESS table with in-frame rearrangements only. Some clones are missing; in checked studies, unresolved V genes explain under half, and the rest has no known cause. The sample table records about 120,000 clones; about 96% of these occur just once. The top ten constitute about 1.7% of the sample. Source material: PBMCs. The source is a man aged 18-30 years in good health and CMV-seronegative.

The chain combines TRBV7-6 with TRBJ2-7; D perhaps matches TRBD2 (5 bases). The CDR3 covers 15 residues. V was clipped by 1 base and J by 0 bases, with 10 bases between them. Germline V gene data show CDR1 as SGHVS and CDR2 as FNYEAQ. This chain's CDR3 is CASSLGGTSSYEQYF. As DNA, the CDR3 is TGTGCCAGCAGCTTAGGGGGAACTAGCTCCTACGAGCAGTACTTC.

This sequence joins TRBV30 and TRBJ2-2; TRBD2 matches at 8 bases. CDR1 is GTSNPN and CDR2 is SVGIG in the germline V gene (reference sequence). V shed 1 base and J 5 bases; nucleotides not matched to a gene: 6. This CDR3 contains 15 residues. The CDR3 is CAWSGQGLGTGELFF. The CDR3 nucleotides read TGTGCCTGGAGTGGCCAGGGACTAGGAACCGGGGAGCTGTTTTTT.

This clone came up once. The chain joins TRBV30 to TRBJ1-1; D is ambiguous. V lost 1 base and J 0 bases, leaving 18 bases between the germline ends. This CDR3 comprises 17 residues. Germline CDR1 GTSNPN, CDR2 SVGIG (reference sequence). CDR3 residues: CAWSASTKAIVNTEAFF. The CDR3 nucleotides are TGTGCCTGGAGTGCGTCTACTAAAGCGATAGTGAACACTGAAGCTTTCTTT.

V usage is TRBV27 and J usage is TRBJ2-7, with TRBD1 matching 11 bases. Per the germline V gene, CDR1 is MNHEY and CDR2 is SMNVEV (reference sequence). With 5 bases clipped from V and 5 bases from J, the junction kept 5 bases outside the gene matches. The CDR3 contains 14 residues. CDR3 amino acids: CASSIGTGGDEQYF. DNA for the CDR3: TGTGCCAGCAGTATAGGGACAGGGGGAGACGAGCAGTACTTC.

Here the CDR3 DNA reads TGTGCCAGCGGGATAGCGGGAAACACCGGGGAGCTGTTTTTT. It codes for CASGIAGNTGELFF. The chain joins TRBV6-6 to TRBJ2-2; TRBD2 matches 8 bases. The CDR3 is 14 residues long. After removal of 8 bases from V and 2 bases from J, the junction contained 4 bases not matched to a gene. Germline V lookup: CDR1 MNHNY, CDR2 SVGAGI (reference sequence).

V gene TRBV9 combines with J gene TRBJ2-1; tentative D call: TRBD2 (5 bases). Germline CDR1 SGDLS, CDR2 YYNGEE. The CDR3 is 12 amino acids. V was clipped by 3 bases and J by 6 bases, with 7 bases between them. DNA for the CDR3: TGTGCCAGCAGCGCTAGCCCCAATGAGCAGTTCTTC. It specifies CASSASPNEQFF.

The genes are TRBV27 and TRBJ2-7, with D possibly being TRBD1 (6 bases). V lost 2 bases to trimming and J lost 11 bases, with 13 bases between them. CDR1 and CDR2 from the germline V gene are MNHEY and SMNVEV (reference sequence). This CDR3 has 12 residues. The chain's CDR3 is CASSLIRGCEYF. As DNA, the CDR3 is TGTGCCAGCAGTTTAATAAGGGGGTGTGAGTACTTC.

The CDR3 loop reads CASSLSVTQYF. CDR3 DNA: TGTGCCAGCAGTTTATCCGTGACCCAGTACTTC. V and J are TRBV28 and TRBJ2-5; D is ambiguous. Trimming cost V 1 base and J 7 bases, with 4 bases left between them. The CDR3 sequence is 11 residues long. The V gene's germline CDR1 is MDHEN and CDR2 SYDVKM.

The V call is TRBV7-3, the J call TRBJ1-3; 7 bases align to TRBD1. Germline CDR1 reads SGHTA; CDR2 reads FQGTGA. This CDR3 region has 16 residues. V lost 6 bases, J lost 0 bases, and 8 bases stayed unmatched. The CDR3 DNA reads TGTGCCAGCAGTCCCCAAAGGGGGCTCTCTGGAAACACCATATATTTT. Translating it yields CASSPQRGLSGNTIYF.

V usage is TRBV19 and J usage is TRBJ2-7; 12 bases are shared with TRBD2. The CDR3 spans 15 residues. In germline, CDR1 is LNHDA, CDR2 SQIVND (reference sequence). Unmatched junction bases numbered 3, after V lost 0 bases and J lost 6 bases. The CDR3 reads CASSIETSGSPEQYF. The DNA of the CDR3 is TGTGCCAGTAGTATAGAGACTAGCGGGAGCCCCGAGCAGTACTTC.

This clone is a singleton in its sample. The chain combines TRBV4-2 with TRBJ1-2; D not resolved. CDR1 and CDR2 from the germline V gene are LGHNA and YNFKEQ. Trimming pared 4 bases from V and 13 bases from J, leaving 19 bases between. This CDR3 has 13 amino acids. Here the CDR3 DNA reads TGTGCCAGCAGCCGGAGCGGACTCGAGGTGGGCACCTTC. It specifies CASSRSGLEVGTF.

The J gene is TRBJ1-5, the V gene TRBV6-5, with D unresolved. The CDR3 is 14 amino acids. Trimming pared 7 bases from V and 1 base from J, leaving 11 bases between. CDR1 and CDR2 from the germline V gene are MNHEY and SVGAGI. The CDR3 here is CASTAAGSNQPQHF. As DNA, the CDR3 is TGTGCCAGCACCGCTGCGGGGAGCAATCAGCCCCAGCATTTT.

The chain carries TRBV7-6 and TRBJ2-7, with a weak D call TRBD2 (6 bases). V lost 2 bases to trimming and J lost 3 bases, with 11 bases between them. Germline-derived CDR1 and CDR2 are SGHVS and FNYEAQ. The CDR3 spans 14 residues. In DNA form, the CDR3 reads TGTGCCAGCAGCTTATTCGGGAGTGGCTACGAGCAGTACTTC. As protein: CASSLFGSGYEQYF.

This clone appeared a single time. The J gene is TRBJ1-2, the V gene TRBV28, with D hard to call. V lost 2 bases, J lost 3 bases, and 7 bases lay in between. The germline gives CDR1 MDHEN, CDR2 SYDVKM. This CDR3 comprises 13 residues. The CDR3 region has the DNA TGTGCCAGCAGTTTAGCGACACACTATGGCTACACCTTC. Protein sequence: CASSLATHYGYTF.

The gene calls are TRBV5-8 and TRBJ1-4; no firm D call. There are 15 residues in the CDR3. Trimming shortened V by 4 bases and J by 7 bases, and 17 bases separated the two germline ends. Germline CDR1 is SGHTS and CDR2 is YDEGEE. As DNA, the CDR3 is TGTGCCAGCAGCCGAGGTGGGAGTTTGGGTGAAAAACTGTTTTTT. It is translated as CASSRGGSLGEKLFF.

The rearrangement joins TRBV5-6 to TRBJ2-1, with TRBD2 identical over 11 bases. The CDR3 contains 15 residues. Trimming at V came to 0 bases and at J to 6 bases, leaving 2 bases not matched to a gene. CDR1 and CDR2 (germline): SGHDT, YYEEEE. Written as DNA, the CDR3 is TGTGCCAGCAGCTTGGAACTAGCGGGGGTCAATGAGCAGTTCTTC. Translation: CASSLELAGVNEQFF. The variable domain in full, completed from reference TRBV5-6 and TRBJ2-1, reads DAGVTQSPTHLIKTRGQQVTLRCSPKSGHDTVSWYQQALGQGPQFIFQYYEEEERQRGNFPDRFSGHQFPNYSSELNVNALLLGDSALYLCASSLELAGVNEQFFGPGTRLTVL.

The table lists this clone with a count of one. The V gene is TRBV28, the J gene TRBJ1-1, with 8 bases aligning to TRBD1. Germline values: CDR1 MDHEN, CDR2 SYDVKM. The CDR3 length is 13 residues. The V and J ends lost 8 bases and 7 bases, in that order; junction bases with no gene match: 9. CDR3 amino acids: CASQTYGTGEAFF. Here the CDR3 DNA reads TGTGCCAGCCAAACTTATGGGACAGGTGAAGCTTTCTTT.